The clone carrying this TCR beta chain has just a few counts. Antigen: not known. The same CDR3 arises from other DNA sequences in this sample as well. Investigators reverse transcribed all isolated RNA, so they sequenced expressed TCRB transcripts. Libraries were prepared by immunoSEQ multiplex PCR; TCRdb keeps only in-frame clonotypes and omits some of them. The profile covers 630,000 or so clones, with around 15% appearing a single time and just under 0.04% taken by the ten largest. CDR1 DFQATT and CDR2 SNEGSKA come from the germline V gene (reference sequence). There are 11 residues in the CDR3. The V gene lost 1 base and the J gene lost 6 bases, with 3 bases spanning the gap. The data originate from a study of beta chain features in type 1 diabetes. Overall study findings and caveats: There was a moderate but significant shortening of TCRB CDR3s in all four CD4+ subsets of Type 1 diabetes patients. Compared with healthy donors, patients appeared to share more similar naive, central memory and regulatory TCRB repertoires.

The receptor's source is a man aged 18 to 29 with type 1 diabetes. What was sequenced was naive CD4+ T cells from blood. The chain is built from TRBV20-1 and TRBJ2-2; no clear D gene. The CDR3 DNA follows: TGCAGTGCTAGAGTGCCCGGGGAGCTGTTTTTT. Translated, it gives CSARVPGELFF.